The clone carrying this T cell receptor (beta chain) was recorded once. Source study methods: Researchers report that nucleated cell counts were estimated from reference gene primer amplification. Profiling relied on immunoSEQ multiplex PCR, and the TCRdb table lists in-frame clones only, not all of them. That table is the source of V, J and clone size, and D and trimming were worked out from the DNA. In the table there are approximately 85,000 clones, about nine tenths of which are singletons. This sample is drawn from a study of blood T cell repertoires in COVID-19. In the study overall: Sites across the United States, Italy and Spain contributed samples from acute and convalescent COVID-19. PBMCs, B-cell-depleted T cells, or T cells were the source of the cDNA or gDNA that made up the material.

The V gene's germline CDR1 is MNHEY and CDR2 SVGAGI. The CDR3 sequence is 15 residues long. V was pared by 0 bases and J by 14 bases, with 17 bases between. The V and J genes are TRBV6-5 and TRBJ1-6; the D is unclear. Material: peripheral blood. The receptor's source is a man aged 50 to 60 with active or convalescent COVID-19. CDR3 protein: CASSYSRRAQVSLHF. The CDR3 nucleotides are TGTGCCAGCAGTTACTCCCGGCGGGCCCAGGTTTCCCTCCACTTT.